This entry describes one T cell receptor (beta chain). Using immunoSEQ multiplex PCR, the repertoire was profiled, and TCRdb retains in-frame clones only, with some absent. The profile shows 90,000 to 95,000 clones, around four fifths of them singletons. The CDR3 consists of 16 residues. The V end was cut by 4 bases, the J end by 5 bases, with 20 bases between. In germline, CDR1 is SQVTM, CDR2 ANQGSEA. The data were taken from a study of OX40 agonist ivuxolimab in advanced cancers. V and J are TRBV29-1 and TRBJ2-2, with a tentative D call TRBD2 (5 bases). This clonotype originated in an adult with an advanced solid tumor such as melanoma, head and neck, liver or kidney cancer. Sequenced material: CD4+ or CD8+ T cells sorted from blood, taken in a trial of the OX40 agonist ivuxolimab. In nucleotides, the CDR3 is TGCAGCGTTGTGGCCCCCGGGGTTGGCGGGACCGGGGAGCTGTTTTTT. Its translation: CSVVAPGVGGTGELFF.